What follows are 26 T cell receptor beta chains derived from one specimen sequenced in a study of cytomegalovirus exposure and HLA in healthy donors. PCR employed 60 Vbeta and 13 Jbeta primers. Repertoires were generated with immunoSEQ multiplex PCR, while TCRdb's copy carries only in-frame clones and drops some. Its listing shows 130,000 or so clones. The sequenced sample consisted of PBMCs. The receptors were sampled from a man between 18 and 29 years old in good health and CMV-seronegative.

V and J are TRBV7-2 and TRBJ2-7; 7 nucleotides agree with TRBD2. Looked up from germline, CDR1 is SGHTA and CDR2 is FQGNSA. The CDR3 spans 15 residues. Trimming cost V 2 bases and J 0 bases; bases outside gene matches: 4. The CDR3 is CASSLQGLISYEQYF. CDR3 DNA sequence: TGTGCCAGCAGCTTACAGGGACTAATCTCCTACGAGCAGTACTTC.

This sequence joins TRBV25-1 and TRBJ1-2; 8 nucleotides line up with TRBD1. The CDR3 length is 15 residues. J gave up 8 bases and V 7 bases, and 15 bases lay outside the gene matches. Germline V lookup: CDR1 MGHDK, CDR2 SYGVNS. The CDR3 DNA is TGTGCCAGCACCCCAGGACAGGGTGGTGTTTTAGGCTACACCTTC. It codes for CASTPGQGGVLGYTF.

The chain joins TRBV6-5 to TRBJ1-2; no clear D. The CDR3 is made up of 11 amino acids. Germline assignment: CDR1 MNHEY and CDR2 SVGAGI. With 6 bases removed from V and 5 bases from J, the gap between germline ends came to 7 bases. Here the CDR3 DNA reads TGTGCCAGCAGAGGCGGATATGGCTACACCTTC. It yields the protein CASRGGYGYTF.

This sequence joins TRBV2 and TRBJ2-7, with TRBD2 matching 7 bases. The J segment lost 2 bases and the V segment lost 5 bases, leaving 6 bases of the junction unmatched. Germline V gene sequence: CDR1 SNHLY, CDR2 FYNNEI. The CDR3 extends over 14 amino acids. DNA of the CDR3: TGTGCCAGCAGTCGCACCCGGGGGGCCTACGAGCAGTACTTC. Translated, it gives CASSRTRGAYEQYF.

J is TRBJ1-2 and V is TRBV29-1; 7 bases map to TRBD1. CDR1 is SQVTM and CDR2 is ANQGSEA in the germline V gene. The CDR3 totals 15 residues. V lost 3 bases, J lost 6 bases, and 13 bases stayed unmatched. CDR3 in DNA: TGCAGCGTTGAGTCCAGGGGGAACACCTTGAATGGCTACACCTTC. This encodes CSVESRGNTLNGYTF.

The CDR3 region has the DNA TGTGCCAGCAGGGGGACAGGGGGAGGCACTGAAGCTTTCTTT. Translated: CASRGTGGGTEAFF. V is TRBV2 and J is TRBJ1-1; 11 nucleotides line up with TRBD1. Trimming took 6 bases from V and 4 from J; bases not matched to a gene: 4. Germline CDR1 reads SNHLY; CDR2 reads FYNNEI. This CDR3 region has 14 residues.

CDR3 loop: CASSIPSGSEAFF. The CDR3 coding sequence is TGTGCCAGCAGTATCCCCAGTGGCAGTGAAGCTTTCTTT. V is TRBV27 and J is TRBJ1-1; D is ambiguous. The length of the CDR3 is 13 residues. V was clipped by 5 bases and J by 7 bases, with 14 bases between them. In germline, CDR1 is MNHEY, CDR2 SMNVEV (reference sequence).

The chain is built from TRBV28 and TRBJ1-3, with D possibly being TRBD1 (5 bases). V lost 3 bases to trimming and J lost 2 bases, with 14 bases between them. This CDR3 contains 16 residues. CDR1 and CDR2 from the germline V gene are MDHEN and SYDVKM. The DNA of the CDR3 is TGTGCCAGCAGTTTGGGGGAGGTCAGGGCTGGAAACACCATATATTTT. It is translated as CASSLGEVRAGNTIYF.

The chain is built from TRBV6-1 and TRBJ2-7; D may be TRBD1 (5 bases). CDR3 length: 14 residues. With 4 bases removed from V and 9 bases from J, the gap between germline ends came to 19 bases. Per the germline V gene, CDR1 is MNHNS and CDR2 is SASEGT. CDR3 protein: CASSALAGSELQYF. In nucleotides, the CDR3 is TGTGCCAGCAGTGCCCTGGCAGGGTCTGAGTTGCAGTACTTC.

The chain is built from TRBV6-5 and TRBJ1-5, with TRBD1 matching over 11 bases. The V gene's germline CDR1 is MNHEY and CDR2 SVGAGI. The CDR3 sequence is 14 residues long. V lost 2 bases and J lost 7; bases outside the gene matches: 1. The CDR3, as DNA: TGTGCCAGCAGTTACGGACAGGGGGCCCAGCCCCAGCATTTT. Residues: CASSYGQGAQPQHF.

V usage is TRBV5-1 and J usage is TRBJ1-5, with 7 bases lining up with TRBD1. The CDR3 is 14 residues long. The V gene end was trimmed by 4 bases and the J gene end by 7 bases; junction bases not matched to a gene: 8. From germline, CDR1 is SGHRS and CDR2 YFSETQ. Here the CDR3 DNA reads TGCGCCAGCAGCGCGACAGGGTTAGAGCAGCCCCAGCATTTT. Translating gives CASSATGLEQPQHF. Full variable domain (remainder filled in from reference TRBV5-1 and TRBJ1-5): KAGVTQTPRYLIKTRGQQVTLSCSPISGHRSVSWYQQTPGQGLQFLFEYFSETQRNKGNFPGRFSGRQFSNSRSEMNVSTLELGDSALYLCASSATGLEQPQHFGDGTRLSIL.

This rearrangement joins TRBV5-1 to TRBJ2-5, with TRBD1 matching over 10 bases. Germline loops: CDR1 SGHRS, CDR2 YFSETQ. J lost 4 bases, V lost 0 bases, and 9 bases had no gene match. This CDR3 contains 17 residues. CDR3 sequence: CASSLDSRTGGGETQYF. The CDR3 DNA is TGCGCCAGCAGCTTGGACTCAAGGACAGGGGGGGGAGAGACCCAGTACTTC.

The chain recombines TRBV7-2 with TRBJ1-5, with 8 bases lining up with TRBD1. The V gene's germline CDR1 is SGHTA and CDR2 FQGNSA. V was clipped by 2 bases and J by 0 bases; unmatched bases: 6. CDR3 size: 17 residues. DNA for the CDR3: TGTGCCAGCAGCTTAAAAGGAGGACAGGGTAGCAATCAGCCCCAGCATTTT. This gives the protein CASSLKGGQGSNQPQHF.

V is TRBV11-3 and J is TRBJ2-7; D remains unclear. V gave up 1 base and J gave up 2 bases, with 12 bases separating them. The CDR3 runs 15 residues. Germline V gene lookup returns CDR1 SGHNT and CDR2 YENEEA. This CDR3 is CASSLGGVPAYEQYF. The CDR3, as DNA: TGTGCCAGCAGCTTAGGAGGAGTGCCCGCCTACGAGCAGTACTTC. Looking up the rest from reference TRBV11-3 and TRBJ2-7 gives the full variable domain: EAGVVQSPRYKIIEKKQPVAFWCNPISGHNTLYWYLQNLGQGPELLIRYENEEAVDDSQLPKDRFSAERLKGVDSTLKIQPAELGDSAVYLCASSLGGVPAYEQYFGPGTRLTVT.

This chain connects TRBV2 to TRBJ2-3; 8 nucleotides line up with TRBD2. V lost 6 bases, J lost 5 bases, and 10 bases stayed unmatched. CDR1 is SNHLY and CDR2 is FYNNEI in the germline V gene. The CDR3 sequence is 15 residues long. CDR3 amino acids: CASRGTSQVGDTQYF. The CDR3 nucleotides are TGTGCCAGCAGGGGGACTAGTCAAGTTGGAGATACGCAGTATTTT.

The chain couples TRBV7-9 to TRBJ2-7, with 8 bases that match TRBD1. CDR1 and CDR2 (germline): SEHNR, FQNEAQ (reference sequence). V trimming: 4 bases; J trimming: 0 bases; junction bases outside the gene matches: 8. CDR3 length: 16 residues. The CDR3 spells CASSSWTGRDSYEQYF. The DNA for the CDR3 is TGTGCCAGCAGCTCCTGGACAGGGCGTGACTCCTACGAGCAGTACTTC.

The CDR3 protein is CASSPDRDYEQYF. The DNA for the CDR3 is TGTGCCAGCAGCCCGGACAGGGACTACGAGCAGTACTTC. This rearrangement joins TRBV5-6 to TRBJ2-7; TRBD1 agrees at 8 bases. The trim removed 4 bases at V and 3 bases at J, leaving 3 bases unmatched. This CDR3 comprises 13 residues. Germline V CDR1 and CDR2: SGHDT, YYEEEE.

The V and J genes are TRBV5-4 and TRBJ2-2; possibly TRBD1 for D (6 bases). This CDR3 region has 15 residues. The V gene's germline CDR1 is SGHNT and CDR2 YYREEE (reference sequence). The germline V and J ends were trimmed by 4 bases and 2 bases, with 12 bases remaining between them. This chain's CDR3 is CASSRDTGNTGELFF. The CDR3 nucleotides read TGTGCCAGCAGCAGGGACACGGGAAACACCGGGGAGCTGTTTTTT.

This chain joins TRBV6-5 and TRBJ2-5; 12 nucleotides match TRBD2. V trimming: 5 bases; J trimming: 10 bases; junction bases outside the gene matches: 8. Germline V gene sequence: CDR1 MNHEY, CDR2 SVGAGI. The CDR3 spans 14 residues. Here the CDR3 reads CASSERLAGEGQYF. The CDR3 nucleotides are TGTGCCAGCAGTGAAAGACTAGCGGGAGAAGGCCAGTACTTC.

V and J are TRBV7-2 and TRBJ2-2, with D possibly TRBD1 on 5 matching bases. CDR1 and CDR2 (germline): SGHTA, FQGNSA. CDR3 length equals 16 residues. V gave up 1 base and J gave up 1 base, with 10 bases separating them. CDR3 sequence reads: CASSLVRGLNTGELFF. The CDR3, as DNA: TGTGCCAGCAGCTTAGTAAGGGGATTGAACACCGGGGAGCTGTTTTTT.

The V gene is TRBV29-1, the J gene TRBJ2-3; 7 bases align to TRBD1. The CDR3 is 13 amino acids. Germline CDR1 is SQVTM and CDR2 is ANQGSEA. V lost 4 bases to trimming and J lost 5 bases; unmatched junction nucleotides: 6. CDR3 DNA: TGCAGCGTTGCGATCCAGGGGGTAGATACGCAGTATTTT. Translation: CSVAIQGVDTQYF.

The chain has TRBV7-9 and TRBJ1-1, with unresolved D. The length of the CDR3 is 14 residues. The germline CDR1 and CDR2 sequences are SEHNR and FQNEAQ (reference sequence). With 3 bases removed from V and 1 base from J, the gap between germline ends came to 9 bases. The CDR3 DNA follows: TGTGCCAGCAGCTTGCAGGCCGAGAACACTGAAGCTTTCTTT. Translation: CASSLQAENTEAFF. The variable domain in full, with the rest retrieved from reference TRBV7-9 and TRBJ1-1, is DTGVSQNPRHKITKRGQNVTFRCDPISEHNRLYWYRQTLGQGPEFLTYFQNEAQLEKSRLLSDRFSAERPKGSFSTLEIQRTEQGDSAMYLCASSLQAENTEAFFGQGTRLTVV.

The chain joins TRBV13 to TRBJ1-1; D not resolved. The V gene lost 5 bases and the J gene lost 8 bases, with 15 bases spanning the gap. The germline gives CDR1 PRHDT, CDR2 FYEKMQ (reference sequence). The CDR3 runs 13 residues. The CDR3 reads CASSPRGLLEAFF. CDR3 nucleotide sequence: TGTGCCAGCAGCCCGCGAGGACTTTTGGAAGCTTTCTTT.

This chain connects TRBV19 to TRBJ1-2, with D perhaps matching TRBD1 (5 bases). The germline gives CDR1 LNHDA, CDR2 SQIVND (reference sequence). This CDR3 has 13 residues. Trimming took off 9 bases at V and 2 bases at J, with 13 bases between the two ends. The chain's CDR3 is CARTDERNYGYTF. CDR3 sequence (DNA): TGTGCCAGGACAGACGAACGAAACTATGGCTACACCTTC.

CDR3 sequence (DNA): TGTGCCTGTCTAACCCCGGACAGGGAGTACTTC. This gives the protein CACLTPDREYF. This chain links TRBV30 with TRBJ2-7, with 8 bases lining up with TRBD1. The CDR3 is 11 residues long. Germline trimming cut 6 bases from V and 11 bases from J; bases unmatched to any gene: 9. Per germline, CDR1 GTSNPN and CDR2 SVGIG (reference sequence). The full variable domain, in which reference TRBV30 and TRBJ2-7 provide the parts outside the CDR3, is SQTIHQWPATLVQPVGSPLSLECTVEGTSNPNLYWYRQAAGRGLQLLFYSVGIGQISSEVPQNLSASRPQDRQFILSSKKLLLSDSGFYLCACLTPDREYFGPGTRLTVT.

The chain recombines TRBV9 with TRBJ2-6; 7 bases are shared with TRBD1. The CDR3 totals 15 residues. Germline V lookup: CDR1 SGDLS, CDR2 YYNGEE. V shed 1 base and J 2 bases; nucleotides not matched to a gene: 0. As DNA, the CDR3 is TGTGCCAGCAGCGTAACAGGGGCTGGGGCCAACGTCCTGACTTTC. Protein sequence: CASSVTGAGANVLTF.